The 14 T cell receptor beta chains below come from one sample, sequenced in a study of blood T cell dynamics during melanoma immunotherapy. Produced via immunoSEQ multiplex PCR; TCRdb's table is partial and in-frame only. The sample has 7,500 to 9,500 clones, about 84% seen once. Time point of the sample: week 3, after first cycle of checkpoint inhibitor. Sequencing used blood, obtained from a patient treated with checkpoint blockade. Every receptor here comes from a human donor with melanoma.

The rearrangement uses TRBV10-2 and TRBJ1-3; no clear D. The germline CDR1 and CDR2 sequences are WSHSY and SAAADI. The CDR3 spans 14 residues. Trimming pared 5 bases from V and 4 bases from J, leaving 12 bases between. DNA of the CDR3: TGCGCCAGCAGTAGGAGCCGTGACGGAAACACCATATATTTT. Protein product: CASSRSRDGNTIYF.

This chain connects TRBV27 to TRBJ1-1; TRBD1 matches at 7 bases. Trimming cost V 2 bases and J 5 bases; bases outside gene matches: 8. This CDR3 region has 15 residues. Per germline, CDR1 MNHEY and CDR2 SMNVEV (reference sequence). The CDR3 protein is CASSLQGGGGTEAFF. The DNA of the CDR3 is TGTGCCAGCAGTTTACAGGGGGGCGGAGGGACTGAAGCTTTCTTT.

The chain couples TRBV5-6 to TRBJ1-5; perhaps TRBD1 as D (5 bases). The V end was cut by 1 base, the J end by 0 bases, with 8 bases between. CDR1 is SGHDT and CDR2 is YYEEEE in the germline V gene. The CDR3 runs 15 residues. The CDR3 DNA reads TGTGCCAGCAGCTTGAGGGGACCTAGCAATCAGCCCCAGCATTTT. The encoded protein is CASSLRGPSNQPQHF.

The rearrangement links TRBV6-6 to TRBJ2-7; D may match TRBD1 or TRBD2 (5 bases each). The CDR3 extends over 11 amino acids. Trimming pared 8 bases from V and 6 bases from J, leaving 11 bases between. Germline V CDR1 and CDR2: MNHNY, SVGAGI (reference sequence). For the CDR3, the DNA is TGTGCCAGCCGGGACGCTACCGAGCAGTACTTC. This translates into CASRDATEQYF.

The chain couples TRBV2 to TRBJ2-7; 9 positions match TRBD2. Trimming cost V 4 bases and J 7 bases; bases outside gene matches: 11. This CDR3 is 15 amino acids long. Germline CDR1 reads SNHLY; CDR2 reads FYNNEI. The DNA for the CDR3 is TGTGCCAGCAGTGCGCTAGCGGGGCGGATGGGTGAGCAGTACTTC. Translating it yields CASSALAGRMGEQYF.

The genes are TRBV6-1 and TRBJ1-3; TRBD1 matches at 8 bases. Germline loops: CDR1 MNHNS, CDR2 SASEGT. CDR3 length: 17 residues. The J segment lost 0 bases and the V segment lost 4 bases, leaving 8 bases of the junction unmatched. CDR3 DNA: TGTGCCAGCAGTGCCCGGTCCACAGGGGGCTCTGGAAACACCATATATTTT. Translated, it gives CASSARSTGGSGNTIYF.

J is TRBJ1-6 and V is TRBV6-1, with D perhaps TRBD1 (5 bases). V lost 2 bases and J 10 bases, leaving 18 bases between the germline ends. The germline V gene encodes CDR1 MNHNS and CDR2 SASEGT. The CDR3 consists of 16 residues. The CDR3 DNA reads as TGTGCCAGCAGTGAATTTAACGGGCAGGGAACCTCACCCCTCCACTTT. Protein product: CASSEFNGQGTSPLHF.

The V and J genes are TRBV5-1 and TRBJ1-1, with D maybe TRBD1 (5 bases). V gave up 0 bases and J gave up 2 bases, with 11 bases separating them. In germline, CDR1 is SGHRS, CDR2 YFSETQ. The CDR3 totals 15 residues. The CDR3 reads CASSLGGQSNTEAFF. The CDR3 coding sequence is TGCGCCAGCAGCTTGGGGGGCCAGTCTAACACTGAAGCTTTCTTT.

This chain uses TRBV7-2 with TRBJ2-1; TRBD1 agrees at 7 bases. V lost 5 bases, J lost 7 bases, and 11 bases stayed unmatched. Germline lookup yields CDR1 SGHTA and CDR2 FQGNSA. This CDR3 comprises 15 residues. CDR3 in DNA: TGTGCCAGCAGCCCACAGGGGACGACTGGGAATGAGCAGTTCTTC. The encoded protein is CASSPQGTTGNEQFF.

The chain links TRBV11-2 to TRBJ1-2; D remains ambiguous. The germline V gene has CDR1 SGHAT and CDR2 FQNNGV. V shed 3 bases and J shed 4 bases, with 15 bases lying between them. The CDR3 is 15 amino acids. CDR3 DNA sequence: TGTGCCAGCAGCTTGGGGAGGAGTCTTTTCTATGGCTACACCTTC. Translating it yields CASSLGRSLFYGYTF. Together with reference TRBV11-2 and TRBJ1-2, the CDR3 gives the full variable domain: EAGVAQSPRYKIIEKRQSVAFWCNPISGHATLYWYQQILGQGPKLLIQFQNNGVVDDSQLPKDRFSAERLKGVDSTLKIQPAKLEDSAVYLCASSLGRSLFYGYTFGSGTRLTVV.

This chain uses TRBV29-1 with TRBJ1-1; D remains ambiguous. The germline V and J ends were trimmed by 2 bases and 11 bases, with 15 bases remaining between them. There are 12 residues in the CDR3. In germline, CDR1 is SQVTM, CDR2 ANQGSEA. DNA of the CDR3: TGCAGCGTTGAAACCTCTGGGTTGGGGGCTTTCTTT. Translation gives CSVETSGLGAFF.

The chain is built from TRBV5-6 and TRBJ2-5; possibly TRBD2 for D (6 bases). In germline, CDR1 is SGHDT, CDR2 YYEEEE. This CDR3 has 14 amino acids. The V and J ends lost 2 bases and 4 bases respectively, with 12 bases between them. For the CDR3, the DNA is TGTGCCAGCAGCTTTGGATATAGCGGAGAGACCCAGTACTTC. It specifies CASSFGYSGETQYF.

The CDR3 region has the DNA TGTGCCAGCAGCCGGACAGGCGGGGAGCAGTACTTC. This encodes CASSRTGGEQYF. The chain combines TRBV11-3 with TRBJ2-7, with TRBD1 matching over 7 bases. Losses at the gene ends were 5 bases for V and 7 bases for J; bases not matched to a gene: 5. The CDR3 covers 12 residues. Germline loops: CDR1 SGHNT, CDR2 YENEEA. Full variable domain (missing parts from reference TRBV11-3 and TRBJ2-7): EAGVVQSPRYKIIEKKQPVAFWCNPISGHNTLYWYLQNLGQGPELLIRYENEEAVDDSQLPKDRFSAERLKGVDSTLKIQPAELGDSAVYLCASSRTGGEQYFGPGTRLTVT.

The chain links TRBV5-1 to TRBJ1-1, with 7 bases fitting TRBD1. CDR1 is SGHRS, CDR2 YFSETQ, per germline. Unmatched junction bases numbered 6, after V lost 3 bases and J lost 4 bases. This CDR3 has 14 amino acids. The CDR3 DNA reads as TGCGCCAGCAGCTCACAGGGGACGGGCACTGAAGCTTTCTTT. Protein product: CASSSQGTGTEAFF.